The sequence of this T cell receptor beta chain was determined in a study of blood T cell repertoires in COVID-19. Sequenced by immunoSEQ multiplex PCR; TCRdb stores in-frame clones only, minus some. This table holds more than 300,000 clones, roughly four fifths found once. Trimming took 7 bases from V and 0 from J, leaving 16 bases between them. Germline CDR1 and CDR2: SGHRS and YFSETQ. The CDR3 contains 15 residues. This TCR derives from a woman between 45 and 60 years old who had recovered from COVID-19. J is TRBJ1-1 and V is TRBV5-1; D might be TRBD1 (5 bases). Material for sequencing was PBMCs or T cells enriched from blood (not recorded which). The CDR3: CASSRDFNLNTEAFF. CDR3 nucleotide sequence: TGCGCCAGCTCCCGGGACTTCAATCTGAACACTGAAGCTTTCTTT.